These 13 T cell receptor beta chains share one sample of origin, sequenced in a study of shared T cell receptors in the human thymus. Assay used: immunoSEQ multiplex PCR; TCRdb lists only in-frame clones, some missing. The table includes more than 550,000 clones, around 87% detected once. These same records also appear under a second study, on human thymus T cells.

The sequencing sample was made of thymocytes. The receptor set was obtained from a boy under three years old with a congenital heart defect.

CDR3 coding DNA: TGTGCCAGCAGTTCCACTTCCGGGCGGGGGGTGTACGAGCAGTACTTC. It encodes CASSSTSGRGVYEQYF. The genes are TRBV27 and TRBJ2-7; 8 bases match TRBD2. The V gene end was trimmed by 4 bases and the J gene end by 4 bases; junction bases not matched to a gene: 12. This CDR3 has 16 residues. The germline V gene has CDR1 MNHEY and CDR2 SMNVEV (reference sequence).

The chain is built from TRBV5-1 and TRBJ2-5; possible D gene TRBD1, 5 bases. V gave up 3 bases and J gave up 5 bases, with 14 bases separating them. In germline, CDR1 is SGHRS, CDR2 YFSETQ. The CDR3 totals 14 residues. The CDR3 reads CASSWFIGAETQYF. The DNA of the CDR3 is TGCGCCAGCAGCTGGTTTATAGGGGCCGAGACCCAGTACTTC.

The V gene is TRBV27, the J gene TRBJ2-4, with a tentative D call TRBD1 (6 bases). Germline V gene lookup returns CDR1 MNHEY and CDR2 SMNVEV (reference sequence). The CDR3 loop spans 16 amino acids. V lost 3 bases, J lost 0 bases, and 12 bases lay in between. The CDR3 DNA reads as TGTGCCAGCAGTTTGACAGGCCCAGTAGCCAAAAACATTCAGTACTTC. Its translation: CASSLTGPVAKNIQYF.

This chain joins TRBV4-1 and TRBJ2-5, with 9 bases matching TRBD1. The CDR3 runs to 15 residues. The V gene's germline CDR1 is MGHRA and CDR2 YSYEKL. J lost 4 bases, V lost 1 base, and 4 bases had no gene match. The CDR3 protein is CASSQGDRDTETQYF. The DNA for the CDR3 is TGCGCCAGCAGCCAAGGGGACAGGGACACAGAGACCCAGTACTTC.

The J gene is TRBJ2-5, the V gene TRBV5-1; tentative D call: TRBD2 (6 bases). Trimming removed 3 bases from V and 6 bases from J, with 18 bases in between. Germline V gene lookup returns CDR1 SGHRS and CDR2 YFSETQ. This CDR3 spans 15 amino acids. CDR3 amino acids: CASSSSPGDGKTQYF. The CDR3 nucleotides read TGCGCCAGCAGCTCGTCACCGGGAGACGGAAAGACCCAGTACTTC.

The CDR3 is CASSLAEHNEQFF. As DNA, the CDR3 is TGCGCCAGCTCTCTAGCGGAGCACAATGAGCAGTTCTTC. This chain connects TRBV5-1 to TRBJ2-1; 7 bases are shared with TRBD2. V shed 7 bases and J 5 bases; nucleotides not matched to a gene: 6. The germline gives CDR1 SGHRS, CDR2 YFSETQ. The CDR3 is made up of 13 amino acids.

The rearrangement links TRBV6-1 to TRBJ2-1; 8 nucleotides line up with TRBD2. Germline values: CDR1 MNHNS, CDR2 SASEGT. The trim removed 0 bases at V and 1 base at J, leaving 11 bases unmatched. The CDR3 is 19 residues long. The chain's CDR3 is CASSEASSGRVESYNEQFF. The CDR3 DNA sequence: TGTGCCAGCAGTGAAGCGTCGAGCGGGAGAGTAGAATCCTACAATGAGCAGTTCTTC.

The gene calls are TRBV11-2 and TRBJ2-7, with a tentative D call TRBD1 (6 bases). The V and J ends lost 5 bases and 4 bases respectively, with 15 bases between them. The V gene's germline CDR1 is SGHAT and CDR2 FQNNGV. This CDR3 is 14 amino acids long. The CDR3 coding sequence is TGTGCCAGCAGCCCAGGGTCCAGGGGTTACGAGCAGTACTTC. Protein product: CASSPGSRGYEQYF.

J is TRBJ2-1 and V is TRBV28; 7 bases are a match to TRBD1. CDR1 is MDHEN and CDR2 is SYDVKM in the germline V gene. With 7 bases clipped from V and 3 bases from J, the junction kept 15 bases outside the gene matches. The CDR3 sequence is 17 residues long. The DNA of the CDR3 is TGTGCCAGCACTGGGACAGCTCGATTACCTTACTACAATGAGCAGTTCTTC. This sequence encodes CASTGTARLPYYNEQFF.

This chain connects TRBV27 to TRBJ2-3; possibly TRBD2 for D (7 bases). The CDR3 sequence is 15 residues long. V shed 6 bases and J shed 9 bases, with 22 bases lying between them. Per the germline V gene, CDR1 is MNHEY and CDR2 is SMNVEV (reference sequence). This CDR3 is CASRGGRTPFRTQYF. CDR3 in DNA: TGTGCCAGCAGGGGGGGGCGAACGCCATTCCGGACGCAGTATTTT.

This sequence joins TRBV7-2 and TRBJ1-5, with TRBD1 matching over 8 bases. Trimming at V came to 2 bases and at J to 7 bases, leaving 10 bases not matched to a gene. The CDR3 totals 16 residues. Looked up from germline, CDR1 is SGHTA and CDR2 is FQGNSA. The CDR3 here is CASSLTTGGIRQPQHF. The CDR3 bases are TGTGCCAGCAGCTTAACAACAGGGGGGATCAGGCAGCCCCAGCATTTT.

J is TRBJ1-1 and V is TRBV5-6; tentative D call: TRBD1 (6 bases). The CDR3 contains 16 residues. In germline, CDR1 is SGHDT, CDR2 YYEEEE. V gave up 3 bases and J gave up 0 bases, with 15 bases separating them. The CDR3 region is CASSSGQRAMNTEAFF. Here the CDR3 DNA reads TGTGCCAGCAGCTCCGGACAGCGCGCGATGAACACTGAAGCTTTCTTT.

The DNA for the CDR3 is TGTGCCAGCAGCTCGACTAGGGACGGACGGGGACCCTACGAGCAGTACTTC. This gives the protein CASSSTRDGRGPYEQYF. This chain joins TRBV7-9 and TRBJ2-7, with a tentative D call TRBD2 (6 bases). Germline V CDR1 and CDR2: SEHNR, FQNEAQ (reference sequence). V lost 4 bases and J 2 bases, leaving 21 bases between the germline ends. The CDR3 is made up of 17 amino acids.